The source of this T cell receptor beta chain is a study of cytomegalovirus exposure and HLA in healthy donors. Use of 60 Vbeta and 13 Jbeta primers characterized the PCR. TCRdb keeps only in-frame clones here, not all; method: immunoSEQ multiplex PCR. The table has roughly 150,000 clones, approximately 70% seen once. Turning to this clone: The antigen is undetermined.

The CDR3 spans 15 residues. Every donor was a healthy person donating bone marrow. Study results and limitations: In a later analysis, specific HLA alleles were associated with about 18,000 TCR beta sequences at a 0.05 false discovery rate.

Sequences were obtained from PBMCs. The V gene is TRBV21-1, the J gene TRBJ2-1; the D call TRBD1 from the table was never checked on the DNA. TRBV21-1 is deemed a pseudogene. The sequence was collected from a woman aged 60-70 years in good health and CMV-seropositive. For the CDR3, the DNA is TGTGCCAGCAGCAAAGTGAGCAGGTACTACAATGAGCAGTTCTTC. Translating it yields CASSKVSRYYNEQFF.